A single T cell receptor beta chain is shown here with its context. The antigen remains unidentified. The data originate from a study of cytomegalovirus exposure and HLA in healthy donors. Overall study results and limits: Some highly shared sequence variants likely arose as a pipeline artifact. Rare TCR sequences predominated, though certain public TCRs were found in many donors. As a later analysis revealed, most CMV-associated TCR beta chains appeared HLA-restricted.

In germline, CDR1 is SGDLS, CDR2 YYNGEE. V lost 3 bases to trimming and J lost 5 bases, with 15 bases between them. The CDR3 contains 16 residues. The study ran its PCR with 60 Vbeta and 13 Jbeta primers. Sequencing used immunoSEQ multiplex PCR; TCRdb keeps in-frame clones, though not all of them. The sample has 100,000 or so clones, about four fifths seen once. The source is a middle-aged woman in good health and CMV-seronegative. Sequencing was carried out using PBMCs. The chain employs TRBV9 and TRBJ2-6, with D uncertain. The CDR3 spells CASSAGWAPRANVLTF. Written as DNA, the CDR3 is TGTGCCAGCAGCGCTGGCTGGGCACCCAGGGCCAACGTCCTGACTTTC.